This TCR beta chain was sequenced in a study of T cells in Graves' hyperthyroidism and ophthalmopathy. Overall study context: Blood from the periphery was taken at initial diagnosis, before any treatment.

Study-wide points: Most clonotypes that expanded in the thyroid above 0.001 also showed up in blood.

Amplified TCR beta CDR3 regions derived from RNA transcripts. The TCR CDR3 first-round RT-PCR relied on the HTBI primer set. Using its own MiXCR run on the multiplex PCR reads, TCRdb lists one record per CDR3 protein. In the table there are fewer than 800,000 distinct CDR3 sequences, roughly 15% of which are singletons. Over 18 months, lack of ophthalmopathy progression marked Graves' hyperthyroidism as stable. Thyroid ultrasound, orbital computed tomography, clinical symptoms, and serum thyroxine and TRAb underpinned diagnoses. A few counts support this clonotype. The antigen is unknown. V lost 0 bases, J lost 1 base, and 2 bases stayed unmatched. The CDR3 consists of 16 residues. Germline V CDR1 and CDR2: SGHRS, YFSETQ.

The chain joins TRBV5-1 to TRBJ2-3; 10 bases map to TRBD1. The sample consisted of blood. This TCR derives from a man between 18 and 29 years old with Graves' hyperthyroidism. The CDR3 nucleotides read TGCGCCAGCAGCTTGGGGGACAGGGGTCGCACAGATACGCAGTATTTT. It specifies CASSLGDRGRTDTQYF.